The present T cell receptor beta chain was sequenced within a study of post-analysis software for immune sequencing data. Overall study findings and caveats: In patients, TRBV5-6, TRBV5-1 and TRBV20-1 belonged to five TRBV segments found more frequently than in controls.

The CDR3 sequence is 15 residues long. Germline CDR1 and CDR2: LGHNA and YSLEER. The junction had 1 base not matched to a gene; V was cut back by 1 base and J by 3 bases. Worth noting for this clonotype: Its antigen is unknown.

cDNA libraries for TCR beta contained unique molecular identifiers. TCRdb reprocessed the PCR reads via MiXCR and lists one record per CDR3 protein. The data hold around 770,000 distinct CDR3 sequences, with 46% observed a single time. The sequence came from a girl between 5 and 17 years old with multiple sclerosis. Input material: blood. V gene TRBV4-3 combines with J gene TRBJ2-7, with 12 positions matching TRBD2. As DNA, the CDR3 is TGCGCCAGCAGCCAAGCGACTAGCGGGAGCTACGAGCAGTACTTC. It codes for CASSQATSGSYEQYF.